What follows are 21 T cell receptor beta chains derived from one specimen sequenced in a study of early T cells in non-severe SARS-CoV-2 infection. TCRdb itself ran the 5' RACE reads through MiXCR, one entry per CDR3 protein. This table holds fewer than 60,000 distinct CDR3 sequences, around 4% found once. Sequencing was performed on whole blood. The receptor set was obtained from an adult who was a healthcare worker with PCR-confirmed SARS-CoV-2 infection or an uninfected control (not recorded which).

This clonotype was counted only a few times. This chain links TRBV5-1 with TRBJ2-3, with 8 bases that match TRBD2. Germline CDR1 is SGHRS and CDR2 is YFSETQ. The CDR3 is 17 amino acids. Unmatched junction bases numbered 13, after V lost 3 bases and J lost 4 bases. CDR3 residues: CASSWGLRGVMADTQYF. CDR3 DNA sequence: TGCGCCAGCAGCTGGGGGCTGCGGGGGGTGATGGCAGATACGCAGTATTTT.

The table lists this clonotype with many counts. This chain joins TRBV24-1 and TRBJ1-4; 9 bases align to TRBD1. Germline V gives CDR1 KGHDR, CDR2 SFDVKD. V lost 4 bases, J lost 5 bases, and 4 bases stayed unmatched. The CDR3 extends over 15 amino acids. The CDR3 loop is CATSDPTGGNEKLFF. DNA of the CDR3: TGTGCCACCAGTGACCCGACAGGGGGGAATGAAAAACTGTTTTTT.

This chain uses TRBV10-1 with TRBJ2-7; D is undetermined. This CDR3 spans 12 amino acids. Germline V gene data show CDR1 as WNHNN and CDR2 as SYGVQD (reference sequence). Trimming removed 7 bases from V and 4 bases from J, with 11 bases in between. The chain's CDR3 is CASTGPLYEQYF. The CDR3 bases are TGCGCCAGCACGGGCCCGTTATACGAGCAGTACTTC.

This clonotype has more than one count but fewer than ten. The chain couples TRBV4-2 to TRBJ2-2; 7 bases align to TRBD2. The CDR3 spans 15 residues. The V and J ends lost 4 bases and 3 bases, in that order; junction bases with no gene match: 5. Germline lookup yields CDR1 LGHNA and CDR2 YNFKEQ. As DNA, the CDR3 is TGTGCCAGCAGCCGAGGGGCGGGGGACACCGGGGAGCTGTTTTTT. Protein sequence: CASSRGAGDTGELFF.

In its sample, this clonotype was seen many times. The chain combines TRBV12-3 or TRBV12-4 with TRBJ1-2; D possibly corresponds to TRBD1 (6 bases). V was shortened by 7 bases and J by 5 bases, with 14 bases between the two germline ends. There are 13 residues in the CDR3. In DNA form, the CDR3 reads TGTGCCAGCACATACTTACAGGGTTATGGCTACACCTTC. It encodes CASTYLQGYGYTF.

This clonotype was observed many times. This rearrangement joins TRBV29-1 to TRBJ1-6; 9 nucleotides agree with TRBD1. V trimming: 7 bases; J trimming: 8 bases; junction bases outside the gene matches: 9. This CDR3 is built from 14 residues. Germline assignment: CDR1 SQVTM and CDR2 ANQGSEA. Written as DNA, the CDR3 is TGCAGCGGCTCCACAGGGGGCGTCGATTCACCCCTCCACTTT. Protein sequence: CSGSTGGVDSPLHF.

This clonotype was detected ten times or more. The chain employs TRBV5-1 and TRBJ2-3; the match to TRBD2 covers 7 bases. This CDR3 comprises 15 residues. After removal of 5 bases from V and 6 bases from J, the junction contained 12 bases not matched to a gene. Germline-derived CDR1 and CDR2 are SGHRS and YFSETQ. The CDR3 sequence is CASSPTSAVADTQYF. CDR3 DNA sequence: TGCGCCAGCAGTCCAACTAGCGCCGTTGCGGATACGCAGTATTTT.

This clonotype was counted at least ten times. This chain joins TRBV13 and TRBJ2-1; D remains unclear. The V end was cut by 3 bases, the J end by 0 bases, with 12 bases between. Germline V lookup: CDR1 PRHDT, CDR2 FYEKMQ (reference sequence). The CDR3 sequence is 16 residues long. This CDR3 reads CASSLDGLSSYNEQFF. The CDR3 DNA sequence: TGTGCCAGCAGCTTGGACGGCCTTAGCTCCTACAATGAGCAGTTCTTC.

This clonotype was detected a few times. The rearrangement uses TRBV19 and TRBJ1-1; D is undetermined. Per germline, CDR1 LNHDA and CDR2 SQIVND (reference sequence). CDR3 length: 11 residues. V dropped 7 bases and J dropped 1 base, with 4 bases sitting between them. The CDR3 DNA is TGTGCCAGTAAGGAGAACACTGAAGCTTTCTTT. Amino acid sequence: CASKENTEAFF.

Ten or more counts support this clonotype. The chain links TRBV20-1 to TRBJ2-3; no definite D call. This CDR3 contains 14 residues. Germline V lookup: CDR1 DFQATT, CDR2 SNEGSKA (reference sequence). Between the trimmed V and J ends, which lost 0 bases and 0 bases, there was a span of 7 bases. The CDR3 reads CSAREGVSTDTQYF. The CDR3 DNA is TGCAGTGCTAGAGAGGGCGTTAGCACAGATACGCAGTATTTT.

The table lists this clonotype with many counts. V and J are TRBV11-2 and TRBJ2-1; TRBD2 agrees at 7 bases. The V and J ends lost 5 bases and 5 bases, in that order; junction bases with no gene match: 15. Germline CDR1 is SGHAT and CDR2 is FQNNGV. This CDR3 contains 17 residues. The CDR3 sequence: CASSLPWGGLGDNEQFF. CDR3 nucleotide sequence: TGTGCCAGCAGCCTACCTTGGGGGGGGTTAGGCGACAATGAGCAGTTCTTC.

On this clonotype itself: Being one base from a much bigger clone, this may be a read error. This chain connects TRBV7-3 to TRBJ2-3; 9 bases line up with TRBD1. This CDR3 region has 14 residues. CDR1 is SGHTA, CDR2 FQGTGA, per germline. In DNA, the CDR3 is TGTGCCAACAGCCCCGGACAGGGGATTGATACGCAGTATTTT. It translates to CANSPGQGIDTQYF. The variable domain in full, completed from reference TRBV7-3 and TRBJ2-3, reads GAGVSQTPSNKVTEKGKYVELRCDPISGHTALYWYRQSLGQGPEFLIYFQGTGAADDSGLPNDRFFAVRPEGSVSTLKIQRTERGDSAVYLCANSPGQGIDTQYFGPGTRLTVL.

This clonotype was detected many times. The J gene is TRBJ2-3, the V gene TRBV20-1; 9 bases map to TRBD2. Germline V CDR1 and CDR2: DFQATT, SNEGSKA (reference sequence). This CDR3 is built from 15 residues. The V gene end was trimmed by 5 bases and the J gene end by 1 base; junction bases not matched to a gene: 7. The CDR3 loop is CSAQAPSGGTDTQYF. DNA of the CDR3: TGCAGTGCTCAGGCCCCTAGCGGGGGCACAGATACGCAGTATTTT.

This clonotype was found many times. The chain couples TRBV10-3 to TRBJ2-7, with D perhaps matching TRBD1 or TRBD2 (5 bases each). The germline V gene encodes CDR1 ENHRY and CDR2 SYGVKD. Trimming left V 4 bases short and J 3 bases short, with 16 bases between. The CDR3 is made up of 15 amino acids. CDR3 region: CAISVGGDPDYEQYF. CDR3 in DNA: TGTGCCATCAGTGTAGGTGGGGACCCCGACTACGAGCAGTACTTC.

This clonotype was detected ten times or more. J is TRBJ2-7 and V is TRBV29-1; 8 positions agree with TRBD1. V lost 7 bases and J lost 1; bases outside the gene matches: 3. The CDR3 loop spans 12 amino acids. Germline V gene sequence: CDR1 SQVTM, CDR2 ANQGSEA. This chain's CDR3 is CSAGDRSYEQYF. Written as DNA, the CDR3 is TGCAGCGCCGGGGACAGGTCCTACGAGCAGTACTTC.

This clonotype was seen ten or more times. The V and J genes are TRBV25-1 and TRBJ1-3; possible D gene TRBD1, 5 bases. Germline-derived CDR1 and CDR2 are MGHDK and SYGVNS. This CDR3 has 15 amino acids. The germline V and J ends were trimmed by 4 bases and 6 bases, with 16 bases remaining between them. This CDR3 is CASSGGLLKENTIYF. CDR3 in DNA: TGTGCCAGCAGTGGGGGACTCCTCAAAGAAAACACCATATATTTT.

This clonotype was recorded a few times. V is TRBV5-1 and J is TRBJ2-3, with D tentatively TRBD2 (5 bases). The V gene lost 3 bases and the J gene lost 6 bases, with 8 bases spanning the gap. This CDR3 has 12 residues. Germline V gene lookup returns CDR1 SGHRS and CDR2 YFSETQ. The CDR3 region has the DNA TGCGCCAGCAGCTGGAGGCGGGATACGCAGTATTTT. As protein: CASSWRRDTQYF.

The sample holds many counts of this clonotype. The chain has TRBV13 and TRBJ2-7; unclear D gene. CDR1 and CDR2 (germline): PRHDT, FYEKMQ (reference sequence). This CDR3 has 15 residues. Trimming left V 5 bases short and J 6 bases short, with 20 bases between. CDR3 nucleotide sequence: TGTGCCAGCAGCCTGAATACAGCCCCGTTCTTCGAGCAGTACTTC. Protein: CASSLNTAPFFEQYF.

This clonotype was seen a handful of times. V and J are TRBV14 and TRBJ2-7; no definite D call. Trimming took 0 bases from V and 6 from J, leaving 12 bases between them. Germline values: CDR1 SGHDN, CDR2 FVKESK. The CDR3 length is 14 residues. In DNA, the CDR3 is TGTGCCAGCAGCCAAGAACTGGGCAGGAGCGAGCAGTACTTC. Amino acids: CASSQELGRSEQYF.

The genes are TRBV23-1 and TRBJ2-4; D unresolved. TRBV23-1 is designated an ORF whose function remains uncertain. V gave up 3 bases and J gave up 3 bases, with 15 bases separating them. The CDR3 runs 16 residues. CDR3 amino acids: CASSHRRPEYKNIQYF. CDR3 DNA: TGCGCCAGCAGTCACAGGCGGCCAGAATACAAAAACATTCAGTACTTC.

This clonotype was counted at least ten times. This chain links TRBV20-1 with TRBJ2-3; TRBD1 agrees at 8 bases. With 3 bases clipped from V and 1 base from J, the junction kept 3 bases outside the gene matches. Germline V gene lookup returns CDR1 DFQATT and CDR2 SNEGSKA (reference sequence). This CDR3 has 14 amino acids. For the CDR3, the DNA is TGCAGTGCTAGGCAGGGGGCTGGCACAGATACGCAGTATTTT. Its protein product is CSARQGAGTDTQYF.